Listed below are T cell receptor beta chains from one sample, sequenced in a study of cytomegalovirus exposure and HLA in healthy donors. Generated by immunoSEQ multiplex PCR, the TCRdb table keeps only in-frame clones and is missing some. This sample yields 150,000 to 200,000 clones, of which 87% are seen a single time; around 0.99% belongs to the top ten. Sequenced input: PBMCs. Every receptor here comes from a boy aged 2-15 years in good health and CMV-seronegative. Both conserved end residues are part of each CDR3. The D gene is left open where the match is weak. Size tells how often a clone was seen (once, few, many) or the class of an expanded clone, and some rows leave it out.

>TRBJ2-1|TRBV13|.|.
TGTGCCTCCCGGGTGGGCTCCTACAATGAGCAGTTCTTC
CASRVGSYNEQFF
>TRBJ1-2|TRBV19|.|.
TGTGCCAGTAGTATAGGGGCAGGACTCTATGGCTACACCTTC
CASSIGAGLYGYTF
>TRBJ2-7|TRBV27|.|.
TGTGCCAGCAGTAAAAGGGAGGTATCCTCCTACGAGCAGTACTTC
CASSKREVSSYEQYF
>TRBJ2-7|TRBV4-1|.|TRBD2
TGCGCCAGCAGCCCCGGACTAGCGGGAGGTCTTTACGAGCAGTACTTC
CASSPGLAGGLYEQYF
>TRBJ2-7|TRBV6-5|.|TRBD1
TGTGCCAGCAGCCTGGGACAGGGTGGGAGGGAGCAGTACTTC
CASSLGQGGREQYF
>TRBJ1-5|TRBV6-1|.|.
TGTGCCAGCAGTGAAGAAGGGGAGCCCCAGCATTTT
CASSEEGEPQHF
>TRBJ2-7|TRBV28|.|TRBD1
TGTGCCAGCAGTCTGACAGGGAGTAGTGAGCAGTACTTC
CASSLTGSSEQYF
>TRBJ2-1|TRBV11-1|.|.
TGTGCCAGCAGCCGAGACAGGTTAGAGGAGCAGTTCTTC
CASSRDRLEEQFF
>TRBJ1-2|TRBV14|.|.
TGTGCCAGCAGCCAAGTTGGCGGTAACTATGGCTACACCTTC
CASSQVGGNYGYTF
>TRBJ2-7|TRBV5-4|.|.
TGTGCCAGCAGCCCCTCAGGGAGGGGGGGGACCTACGAGCAGTACTTC
CASSPSGRGGTYEQYF
>TRBJ1-2|TRBV12-5|.|.
TGTGCTAGTGCCATCGGGGTTGGCTATGGCTACACCTTC
CASAIGVGYGYTF
>TRBJ2-7|TRBV7-9|.|TRBD1
TGTGCCAGCAGCTCGTCCCGGGACAGGGGACCATTTTCCAACGAGCAGTACTTC
CASSSSRDRGPFSNEQYF
>TRBJ2-6|TRBV5-6|few|.
TGTGCCAGCAGCTTTCGGGGTTCTGGGGCCAACGTCCTGACTTTC
CASSFRGSGANVLTF
>TRBJ2-3|TRBV4-1|.|TRBD2
TGCGCCAGCAGCCAATCGACTAGCGGGGGGGCCACAGATACGCAGTATTTT
CASSQSTSGGATDTQYF
>TRBJ1-5|TRBV9|.|.
TGTGCCAGCAACGGGGGACCTTATAGCAATCAGCCCCAGCATTTT
CASNGGPYSNQPQHF
>TRBJ2-2|TRBV6-6|.|TRBD1
TGTGCCAGCGGATGGACAGGGGCCGACACCGGGGAGCTGTTTTTT
CASGWTGADTGELFF
>TRBJ2-7|TRBV27|.|TRBD2
TGTGCCAGCAGTTGGACTAGCGGGTCCTACGAGCAGTACTTC
CASSWTSGSYEQYF
>TRBJ2-3|TRBV6-5|.|.
TGTGCCATCAAACCACGGGGGACCACAGATACGCAGTATTTT
CAIKPRGTTDTQYF
>TRBJ1-2|TRBV6-5|.|.
TGTGCCAGCAGTTCCAACGCGGGGCGGTCCGATGGCTACACCTTC
CASSSNAGRSDGYTF
>TRBJ1-6|TRBV7-9|few|.
TGTGCCAGCAGCTTAGTAATATATTCACCCCTCCACTTT
CASSLVIYSPLHF
>TRBJ2-1|TRBV28|once|.
TGTGCCACCCCGGGGGTGGGCTGCAACATTATGCAGTTCTTC
CATPGVGCNIMQFF
>TRBJ1-2|TRBV11-2|.|.
TGTGCCAGCAGCTTAGGGGACAACTTGGGGCATGGCTACACCTTC
CASSLGDNLGHGYTF
>TRBJ2-7|TRBV7-6|.|.
TGTGCCAGCAGCGGCGACTACCGGAACGAGCAGTACTTC
CASSGDYRNEQYF
>TRBJ2-7|TRBV11-2|.|TRBD1
TGTGCCAGCAGCTTAGATAAGAGGACAGGGTTCGTGTCGAACAGGAACGAGCAGTACTTC
CASSLDKRTGFVSNRNEQYF
>TRBJ1-2|TRBV7-2|.|TRBD1
TGTGCCAGCAGCCCAGGGGGAGGACAGGGAGGATCCGGCTACACCTTC
CASSPGGGQGGSGYTF
>TRBJ2-1|TRBV28|once|.
TGTGCCAGCACCTCCTCCAGACTAGACGGATCGAATGAGCAGTTCTTC
CASTSSRLDGSNEQFF
>TRBJ2-5|TRBV6-6|.|.
TGTGCCAGCAGTTATGGCATGCAAGAGACCCAGTACTTC
CASSYGMQETQYF
>TRBJ1-4|TRBV7-9|.|.
TGTGCCAGCAGCCTAATGGGCGTAGGAACTAATGAAAAACTGTTTTTT
CASSLMGVGTNEKLFF
>TRBJ2-7|TRBV2|.|TRBD1
TGTGCCAGCATGTGGGACAGAAGCTCCTACGAGCAGTACTTC
CASMWDRSSYEQYF
>TRBJ2-7|TRBV14|.|.
TGTGCCAGCAGCCAAGTAGGCAGGGGAGACGAGCAGTACTTC
CASSQVGRGDEQYF
>TRBJ2-7|TRBV7-8|.|TRBD2
TGTGCCAGCAGCCGGGGGGGAAACTCCTACGAGCAGTACTTC
CASSRGGNSYEQYF
>TRBJ1-3|TRBV4-1|few|.
TGCGCCAGCAGCCAAGATATAGTCAAAAGCTCCTGGAACACCATATATTTT
CASSQDIVKSSWNTIYF
>TRBJ1-4|TRBV5-1|.|.
TGCGCCAGCAGCACGGCAACTAATGAAAAACTGTTTTTT
CASSTATNEKLFF
>TRBJ2-2|TRBV30|.|.
TGTGCCTGGAGTGTTGAGAACGGTCCCGGGGAGCTGTTTTTT
CAWSVENGPGELFF
>TRBJ1-1|TRBV10-2|.|.
TGCGCCAGCAGTGAGGGAGTGAACACTGAAGCTTTCTTT
CASSEGVNTEAFF
>TRBJ2-1|TRBV7-9|.|.
TGTGCCAGCAGCCCTCATGCGAGGGCCTCGGAGCAGTTCTTC
CASSPHARASEQFF
>TRBJ1-5|TRBV30|once|TRBD1
TGTGCCTGGGACCCTGGGACAGGGAATCAGCCCCAGCATTTT
CAWDPGTGNQPQHF
>TRBJ2-4|TRBV4-1|.|.
TGCGCCAGCAGCCAAGTTACCGGCAAAAACATTCAGTACTTC
CASSQVTGKNIQYF
>TRBJ1-1|TRBV6-6|few|.
TGTGCCAGCAGTTTAACAGGGTACACTGAAGCTTTCTTT
CASSLTGYTEAFF
>TRBJ1-1|TRBV7-9|.|TRBD1
TGTGCCAGCAGCGGACAGGGAGGCACTGAAGCTTTCTTT
CASSGQGGTEAFF
>TRBJ1-3|TRBV18|.|.
TGTGCCAGCTCACCGCGCCCGCTAGGAAACACCATATATTTT
CASSPRPLGNTIYF
>TRBJ2-3|TRBV11-2|.|TRBD1
TGTGCCAGCAGCTTTACAGTGTCAGGGGGCGTGACAGATACGCAGTATTTT
CASSFTVSGGVTDTQYF
>TRBJ2-1|TRBV5-1|.|TRBD1
TGCGCCAGCAGCTTGGGACAGGGCGAGAGTGAGCAGTTCTTC
CASSLGQGESEQFF